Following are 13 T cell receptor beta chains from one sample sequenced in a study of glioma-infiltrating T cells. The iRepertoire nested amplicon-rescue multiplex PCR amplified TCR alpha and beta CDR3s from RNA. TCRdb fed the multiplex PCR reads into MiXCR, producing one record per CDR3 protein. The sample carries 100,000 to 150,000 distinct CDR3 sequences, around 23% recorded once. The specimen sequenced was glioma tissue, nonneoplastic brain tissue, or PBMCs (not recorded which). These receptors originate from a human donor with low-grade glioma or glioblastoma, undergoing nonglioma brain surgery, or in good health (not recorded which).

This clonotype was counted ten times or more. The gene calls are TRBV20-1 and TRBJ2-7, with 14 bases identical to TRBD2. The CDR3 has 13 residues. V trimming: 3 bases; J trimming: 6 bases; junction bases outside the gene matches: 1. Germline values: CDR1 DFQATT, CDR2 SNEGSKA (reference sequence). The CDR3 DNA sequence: TGCAGTGCTAGGGGACTAGCGGGAGTCGAGCAGTACTTC. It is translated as CSARGLAGVEQYF.

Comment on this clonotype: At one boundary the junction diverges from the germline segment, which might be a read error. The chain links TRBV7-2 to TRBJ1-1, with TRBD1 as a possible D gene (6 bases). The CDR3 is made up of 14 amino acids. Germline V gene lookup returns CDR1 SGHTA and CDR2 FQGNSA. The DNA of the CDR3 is TGTGCCAGCACCGTATACGGGGGGCAAGCTGAAGCTCTCTTT. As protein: CASTVYGGQAEALF. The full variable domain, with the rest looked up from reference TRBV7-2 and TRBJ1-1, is GAGVSQSPSNKVTEKGKDVELRCDPISGHTALYWYRQSLGQGLEFLIYFQGNSAPDKSGLPSDRFSAERTGGSVSTLTIQRTQQEDSAVYLCASTVYGGQAEALFGQGTRLTVV.

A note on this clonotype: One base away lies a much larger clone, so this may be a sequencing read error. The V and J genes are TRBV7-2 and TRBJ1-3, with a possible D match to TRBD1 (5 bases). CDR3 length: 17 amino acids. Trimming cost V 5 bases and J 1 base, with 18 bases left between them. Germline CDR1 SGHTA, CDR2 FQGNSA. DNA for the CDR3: TGTGCCAGCAGCCCCCACAGGCCTTGGAGATCTGGAAACACCATATATTTT. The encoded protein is CASSPHRPWRSGNTIYF.

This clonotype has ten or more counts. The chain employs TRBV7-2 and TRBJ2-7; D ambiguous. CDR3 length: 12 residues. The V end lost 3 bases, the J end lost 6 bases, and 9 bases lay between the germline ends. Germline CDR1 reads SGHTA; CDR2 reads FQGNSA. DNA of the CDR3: TGTGCCAGCAGCTTTCCCCAAGGCGAGCAGTACTTC. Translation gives CASSFPQGEQYF. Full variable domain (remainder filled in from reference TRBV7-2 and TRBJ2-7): GAGVSQSPSNKVTEKGKDVELRCDPISGHTALYWYRQSLGQGLEFLIYFQGNSAPDKSGLPSDRFSAERTGGSVSTLTIQRTQQEDSAVYLCASSFPQGEQYFGPGTRLTVT.

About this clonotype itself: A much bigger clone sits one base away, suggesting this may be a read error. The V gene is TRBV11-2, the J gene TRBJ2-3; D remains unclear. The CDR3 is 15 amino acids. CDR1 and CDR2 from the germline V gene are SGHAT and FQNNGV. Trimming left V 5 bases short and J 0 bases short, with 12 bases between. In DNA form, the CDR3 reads TGTGCCAGCAGCCTCGATTCGGGCAGCACAGATACGCAGTATTTT. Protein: CASSLDSGSTDTQYF.

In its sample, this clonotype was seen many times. The CDR3 sequence: CASSNPPGSYSNEQFF. CDR3 in DNA: TGTGCCAGCAGCAACCCTCCGGGGAGTTATTCCAATGAGCAGTTCTTC. This rearrangement joins TRBV14 to TRBJ2-1, with D tentatively TRBD2 (5 bases). Germline loops: CDR1 SGHDN, CDR2 FVKESK. Between the trimmed V and J ends, which lost 5 bases and 6 bases, there was a span of 20 bases. The CDR3 sequence is 16 residues long.

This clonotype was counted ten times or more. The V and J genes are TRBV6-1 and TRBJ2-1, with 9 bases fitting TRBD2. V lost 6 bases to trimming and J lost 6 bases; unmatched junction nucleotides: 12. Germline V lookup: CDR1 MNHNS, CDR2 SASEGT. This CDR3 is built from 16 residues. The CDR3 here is CASSRESSGIGNEQFF. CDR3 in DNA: TGTGCCAGCAGCCGCGAGTCTAGCGGGATAGGCAATGAGCAGTTCTTC.

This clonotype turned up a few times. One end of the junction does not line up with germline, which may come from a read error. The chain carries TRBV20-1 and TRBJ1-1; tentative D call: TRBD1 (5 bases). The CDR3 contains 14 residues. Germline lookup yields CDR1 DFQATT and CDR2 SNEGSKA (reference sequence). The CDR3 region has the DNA TGCAGTGCTAGAACCCCAGGGTTGAACACTGAAGCTCTCTTT. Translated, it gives CSARTPGLNTEALF.

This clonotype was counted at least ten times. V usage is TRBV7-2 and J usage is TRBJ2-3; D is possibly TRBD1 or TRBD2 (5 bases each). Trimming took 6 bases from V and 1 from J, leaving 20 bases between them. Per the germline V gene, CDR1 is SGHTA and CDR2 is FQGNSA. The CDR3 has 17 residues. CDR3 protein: CASSLKALLGRTDTQYF. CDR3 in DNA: TGTGCCAGCAGTTTAAAGGCCCTCCTGGGACGCACAGATACGCAGTATTTT.

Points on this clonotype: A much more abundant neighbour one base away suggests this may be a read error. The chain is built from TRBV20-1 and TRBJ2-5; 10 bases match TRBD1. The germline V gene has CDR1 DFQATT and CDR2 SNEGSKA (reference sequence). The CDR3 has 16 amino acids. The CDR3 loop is CSAQSPGQGSGETKYF. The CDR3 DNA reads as TGCAGTGCTCAGTCCCCGGGACAGGGGTCCGGGGAGACCAAGTACTTC.

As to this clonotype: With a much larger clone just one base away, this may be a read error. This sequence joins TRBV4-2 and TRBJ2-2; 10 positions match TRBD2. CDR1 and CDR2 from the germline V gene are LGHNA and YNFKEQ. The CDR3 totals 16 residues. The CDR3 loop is CTSSQGLAEGAGELFF. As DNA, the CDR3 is TGTACCAGCAGCCAAGGACTAGCGGAAGGGGCCGGGGAGCTGTTTTTT.

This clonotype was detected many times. CDR3 residues: CASNQGGTGSNQPQHF. As DNA, the CDR3 is TGTGCCAGCAACCAAGGGGGGACAGGTAGCAATCAGCCCCAGCATTTT. The chain is built from TRBV6-1 and TRBJ1-5; TRBD1 aligns across 8 bases. The germline CDR1 and CDR2 sequences are MNHNS and SASEGT. The CDR3 covers 16 residues. V shed 7 bases and J 0 bases; nucleotides not matched to a gene: 8.

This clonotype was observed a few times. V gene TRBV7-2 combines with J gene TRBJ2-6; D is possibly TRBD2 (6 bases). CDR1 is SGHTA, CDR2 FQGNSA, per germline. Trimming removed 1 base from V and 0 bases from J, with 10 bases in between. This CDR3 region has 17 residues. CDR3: CASSLVRGISGANVLTF. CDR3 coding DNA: TGTGCCAGCAGCTTAGTTCGGGGGATCTCTGGGGCCAACGTCCTGACTTTC.